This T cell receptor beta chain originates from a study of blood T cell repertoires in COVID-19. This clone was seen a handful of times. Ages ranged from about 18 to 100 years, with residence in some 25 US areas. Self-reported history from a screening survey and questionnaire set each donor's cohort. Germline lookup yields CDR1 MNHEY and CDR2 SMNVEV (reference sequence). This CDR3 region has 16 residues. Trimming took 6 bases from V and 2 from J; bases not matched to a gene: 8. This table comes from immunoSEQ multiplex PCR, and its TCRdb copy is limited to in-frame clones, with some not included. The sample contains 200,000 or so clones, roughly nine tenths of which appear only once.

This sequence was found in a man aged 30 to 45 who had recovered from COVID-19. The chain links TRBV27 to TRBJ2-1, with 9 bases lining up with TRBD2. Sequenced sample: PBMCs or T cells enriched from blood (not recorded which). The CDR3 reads CASRPSSGIAYNEQFF. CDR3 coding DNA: TGTGCCAGCAGGCCCTCTAGCGGGATCGCCTACAATGAGCAGTTCTTC.